The table lists the clone carrying this T cell receptor beta chain with many counts. V gave up 0 bases and J gave up 0 bases, with 9 bases separating them. The CDR3 sequence is 15 residues long. The germline CDR1 and CDR2 sequences are SGHTA and FQGNSA. A Clinical Activity Score of at least 3, a NOSPECS grade of at least 4 and a duration under 3 months were recorded in the ophthalmopathy patients. The source of the PBMCs was 8 to 10 ml of fresh peripheral blood. The data derive from a study of T cells in Graves' hyperthyroidism and ophthalmopathy. About the research overall: Peripheral blood was obtained at initial diagnosis, preceding any treatment.

RNA transcripts served as the template for amplifying TCR beta CDR3 regions. The HTBI primer set drove a first-round RT-PCR of the TCR CDR3. MiXCR, applied by TCRdb to the multiplex PCR reads, yields one record per CDR3 protein. The sample has about 590,000 distinct CDR3 sequences, approximately 14% seen once. The origin of this receptor is a woman in her late teens or twenties with Graves' ophthalmopathy. Sequencing was performed on blood. The chain uses TRBV7-2 and TRBJ2-7; D may be TRBD1 (6 bases). CDR3 sequence: CASSLALDSSYEQYF. In DNA, the CDR3 is TGTGCCAGCAGCTTAGCGCTGGACAGCTCCTACGAGCAGTACTTC.